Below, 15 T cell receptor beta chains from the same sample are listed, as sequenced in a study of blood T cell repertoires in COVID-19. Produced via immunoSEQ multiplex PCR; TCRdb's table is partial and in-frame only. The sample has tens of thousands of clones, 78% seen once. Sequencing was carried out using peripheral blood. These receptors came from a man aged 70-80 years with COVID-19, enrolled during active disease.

Here the CDR3 DNA reads TGTGCCAGCAGTGGCGGCGGGACCAATTCAGATACGCAGTATTTT. Its translation: CASSGGGTNSDTQYF. The gene calls are TRBV28 and TRBJ2-3, with D possibly being TRBD2 (6 bases). Deletions cut 5 bases from V and 4 bases from J, with 16 bases between. This CDR3 is 15 amino acids long. The germline V gene encodes CDR1 MDHEN and CDR2 SYDVKM.

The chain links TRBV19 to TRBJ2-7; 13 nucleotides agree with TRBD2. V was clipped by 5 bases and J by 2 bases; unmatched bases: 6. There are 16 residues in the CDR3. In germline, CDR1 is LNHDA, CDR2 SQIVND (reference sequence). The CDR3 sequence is CASSPTGTSGAYEQYF. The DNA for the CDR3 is TGTGCCAGTAGTCCAACCGGGACTAGCGGGGCCTACGAGCAGTACTTC.

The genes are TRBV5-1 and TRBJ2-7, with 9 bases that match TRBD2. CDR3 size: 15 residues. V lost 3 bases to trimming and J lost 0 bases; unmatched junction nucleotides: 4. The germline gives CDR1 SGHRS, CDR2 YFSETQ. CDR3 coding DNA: TGCGCCAGCAGCTGGACTAGCGCGAGCTCCTACGAGCAGTACTTC. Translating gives CASSWTSASSYEQYF.

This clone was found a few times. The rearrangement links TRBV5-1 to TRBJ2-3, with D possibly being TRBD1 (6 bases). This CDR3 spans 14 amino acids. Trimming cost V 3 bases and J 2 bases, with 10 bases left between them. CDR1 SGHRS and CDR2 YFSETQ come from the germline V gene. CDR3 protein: CASSWGLNTDTQYF. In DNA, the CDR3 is TGCGCCAGCAGCTGGGGGCTAAACACAGATACGCAGTATTTT.

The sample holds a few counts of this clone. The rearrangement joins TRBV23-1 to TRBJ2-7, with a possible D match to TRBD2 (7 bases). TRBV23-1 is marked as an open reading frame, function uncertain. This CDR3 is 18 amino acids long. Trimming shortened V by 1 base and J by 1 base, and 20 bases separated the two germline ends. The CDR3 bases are TGCGCCAGCAGTCAATTCGGGGGGCAGGTGCGCACTTCCTACGAGCAGTACTTC. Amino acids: CASSQFGGQVRTSYEQYF.

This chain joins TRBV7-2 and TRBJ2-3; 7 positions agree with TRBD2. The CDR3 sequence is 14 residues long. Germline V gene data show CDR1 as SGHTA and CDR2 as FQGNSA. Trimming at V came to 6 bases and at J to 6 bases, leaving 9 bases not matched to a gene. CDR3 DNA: TGTGCCAGCAGAACAGCGGGAACTGTGGATACGCAGTATTTT. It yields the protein CASRTAGTVDTQYF.

CDR3 sequence (DNA): TGTGCCAGCAGCTTTGACAGAAATTATGGCTACACCTTC. The encoded protein is CASSFDRNYGYTF. V usage is TRBV7-2 and J usage is TRBJ1-2, with D possibly matching TRBD1 (5 bases). Germline values: CDR1 SGHTA, CDR2 FQGNSA. The CDR3 consists of 13 residues. Trimming shortened V by 3 bases and J by 5 bases, and 10 bases separated the two germline ends.

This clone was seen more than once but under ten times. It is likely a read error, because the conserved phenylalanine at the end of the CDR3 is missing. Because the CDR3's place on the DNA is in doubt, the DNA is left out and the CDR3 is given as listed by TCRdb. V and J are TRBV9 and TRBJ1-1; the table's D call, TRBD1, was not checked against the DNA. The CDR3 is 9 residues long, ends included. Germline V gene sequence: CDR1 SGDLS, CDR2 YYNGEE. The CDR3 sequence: CASRDGTDA.

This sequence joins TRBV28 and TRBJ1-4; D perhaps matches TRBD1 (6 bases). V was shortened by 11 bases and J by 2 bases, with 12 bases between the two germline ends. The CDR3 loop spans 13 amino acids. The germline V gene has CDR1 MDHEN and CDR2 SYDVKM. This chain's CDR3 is CAVQGSTNEKLFF. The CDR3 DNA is TGTGCCGTACAGGGTTCGACTAATGAAAAACTGTTTTTT.

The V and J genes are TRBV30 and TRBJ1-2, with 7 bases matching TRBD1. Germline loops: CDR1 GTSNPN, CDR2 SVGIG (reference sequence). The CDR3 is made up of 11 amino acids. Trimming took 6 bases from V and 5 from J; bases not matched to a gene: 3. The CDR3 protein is CACGTEYGYTF. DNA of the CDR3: TGTGCCTGTGGGACAGAATATGGCTACACCTTC.

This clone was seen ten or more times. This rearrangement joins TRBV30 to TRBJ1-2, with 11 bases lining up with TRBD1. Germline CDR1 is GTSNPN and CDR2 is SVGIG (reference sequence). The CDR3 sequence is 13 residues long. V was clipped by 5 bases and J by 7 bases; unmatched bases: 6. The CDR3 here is CAWAGTGGIGYTF. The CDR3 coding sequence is TGTGCCTGGGCGGGGACAGGGGGAATTGGCTACACCTTC.

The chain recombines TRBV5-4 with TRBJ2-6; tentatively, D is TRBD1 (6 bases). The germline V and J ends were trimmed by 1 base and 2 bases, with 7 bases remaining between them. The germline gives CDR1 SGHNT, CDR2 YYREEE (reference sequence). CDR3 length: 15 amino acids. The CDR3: CASSLPGAGANVLTF. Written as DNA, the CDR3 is TGTGCCAGCAGCTTGCCAGGGGCTGGGGCCAACGTCCTGACTTTC.

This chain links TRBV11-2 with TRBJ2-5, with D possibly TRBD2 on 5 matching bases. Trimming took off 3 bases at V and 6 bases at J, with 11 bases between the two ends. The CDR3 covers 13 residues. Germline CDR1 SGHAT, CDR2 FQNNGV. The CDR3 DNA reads TGTGCCAGCAGCTTGCCCGGGGTGAAGACCCAGTACTTC. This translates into CASSLPGVKTQYF.

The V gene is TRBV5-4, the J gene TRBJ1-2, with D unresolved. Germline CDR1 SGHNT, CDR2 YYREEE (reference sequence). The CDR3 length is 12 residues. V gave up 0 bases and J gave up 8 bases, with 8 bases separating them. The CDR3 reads CASSLDSFGYTF. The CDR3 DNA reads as TGTGCCAGCAGCTTGGATAGCTTCGGCTACACCTTC.

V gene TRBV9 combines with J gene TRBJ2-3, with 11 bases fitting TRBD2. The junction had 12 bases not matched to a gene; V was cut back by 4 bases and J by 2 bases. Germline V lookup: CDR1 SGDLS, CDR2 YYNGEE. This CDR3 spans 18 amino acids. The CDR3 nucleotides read TGTGCCAGCAGCCCGAGAGGGGGGACTAGCGGAACCACAGATACGCAGTATTTT. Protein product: CASSPRGGTSGTTDTQYF.